Presented here are 18 T cell receptor beta chains from one specimen sequenced in a study of neurological immune-mediated disorders. TCRdb processed the 5' RACE reads anew with MiXCR; each CDR3 protein has one entry. The sample has more than 20,000 distinct CDR3 sequences; about 16% are singletons. The sequenced material came from PBMCs. These receptors originate from a female donor with HTLV-1-associated myelopathy (HAM/TSP).

This chain links TRBV18 with TRBJ2-6, with D possibly matching TRBD1 (5 bases). Germline V gene data show CDR1 as KGHSH and CDR2 as LQKENI. Between the trimmed V and J ends, which lost 3 bases and 2 bases, there was a span of 11 bases. This CDR3 has 16 amino acids. The CDR3 region has the DNA TGTGCCAGCTCACCCCCGACAGTGGCTGGGGCCAACGTCCTGACTTTC. Protein sequence: CASSPPTVAGANVLTF.

This clonotype has a count of ten or more. The genes are TRBV7-9 and TRBJ2-5, with TRBD1 matching over 7 bases. Per germline, CDR1 SEHNR and CDR2 FQNEAQ (reference sequence). The CDR3 covers 15 residues. The ends lost 5 bases at V and 4 bases at J; junction bases unmatched: 10. The CDR3 region is CASSLRGGLSETQYF. DNA for the CDR3: TGTGCCAGCAGCCTCAGAGGGGGCTTATCAGAGACCCAGTACTTC.

This clonotype was seen ten or more times. The rearrangement joins TRBV20-1 to TRBJ2-7; D gene unclear. Germline loops: CDR1 DFQATT, CDR2 SNEGSKA (reference sequence). The CDR3 totals 14 residues. V gave up 2 bases and J gave up 4 bases, with 15 bases separating them. CDR3 in amino acids: CSARNLLREYEQYF. In nucleotides, the CDR3 is TGCAGTGCTAGAAACCTCTTGCGAGAGTACGAGCAGTACTTC.

Only one count was recorded for this clonotype. The chain joins TRBV12-3 or TRBV12-4 to TRBJ2-1; 9 nucleotides align to TRBD2. J gave up 0 bases and V 5 bases, and 8 bases lay outside the gene matches. The CDR3 loop spans 17 amino acids. The CDR3 reads CASSLTSGQSSYNEQFF. The CDR3 coding sequence is TGTGCCAGCAGTCTCACTAGCGGGCAAAGCTCCTACAATGAGCAGTTCTTC.

The rearrangement links TRBV9 to TRBJ2-2; 10 bases are a match to TRBD2. Germline CDR1 and CDR2: SGDLS and YYNGEE. The J segment lost 4 bases and the V segment lost 5 bases, leaving 5 bases of the junction unmatched. There are 15 residues in the CDR3. CDR3 residues: CASRDERGGTGELFF. CDR3 nucleotide sequence: TGTGCCAGCAGAGATGAGCGGGGGGGCACCGGGGAGCTGTTTTTT.

Note on this clonotype: Relative to the germline gene, one junction end is altered; a read error may explain this. This chain connects TRBV5-5 to TRBJ1-6; D remains unclear. The CDR3 spans 16 residues. Germline-derived CDR1 and CDR2 are SGHKS and YYEKEE (reference sequence). In DNA, the CDR3 is TGTGCCAGCAGCTTGTCCACAAACGCCTATAATTCACCCATCCACTTT. This encodes CASSLSTNAYNSPIHF.

This clonotype was seen many times. This chain links TRBV12-3 or TRBV12-4 with TRBJ1-2, with D tentatively TRBD1 (6 bases). The CDR3 has 13 amino acids. The V gene lost 6 bases and the J gene lost 4 bases, with 12 bases spanning the gap. CDR3 DNA: TGTGCCAGCAGGTCAGGGGTTGGCTATGGCTACACCTTC. Translating it yields CASRSGVGYGYTF.

This clonotype was detected ten times or more. In nucleotides, the CDR3 is TGCAGTGCAACCGGACTAGCGGGGGGGTCGATCACCGGGGAGCTGTTTTTT. Protein sequence: CSATGLAGGSITGELFF. The rearrangement uses TRBV20-1 and TRBJ2-2; the match to TRBD2 covers 15 bases. From germline, CDR1 is DFQATT and CDR2 SNEGSKA (reference sequence). CDR3 length equals 17 residues. Trimming at V came to 6 bases and at J to 4 bases, leaving 9 bases not matched to a gene.

This clonotype was seen repeatedly, ten times or more. This chain connects TRBV5-1 to TRBJ2-7, with TRBD2 identical over 9 bases. Germline V gene lookup returns CDR1 SGHRS and CDR2 YFSETQ. After removal of 1 base from V and 6 bases from J, the junction contained 17 bases not matched to a gene. The CDR3 contains 18 residues. This CDR3 reads CASSLSLGTTSGATEQYF. Here the CDR3 DNA reads TGCGCCAGCAGCTTGAGTCTGGGGACGACTAGCGGAGCTACCGAGCAGTACTTC.

In this sample, this clonotype turned up many times. This sequence joins TRBV12-3 or TRBV12-4 and TRBJ1-6; the D gene is possibly TRBD1 (5 bases). This CDR3 comprises 14 residues. With 2 bases removed from V and 4 bases from J, the gap between germline ends came to 6 bases. The CDR3 loop is CASSLQGYNSPLHF. Written as DNA, the CDR3 is TGTGCCAGCAGTTTACAGGGATATAATTCACCCCTCCACTTT.

By share, this clonotype counts as medium-sized. This rearrangement joins TRBV20-1 to TRBJ2-7; TRBD2 aligns across 7 bases. The V gene end was trimmed by 3 bases and the J gene end by 3 bases; junction bases not matched to a gene: 2. The germline V gene encodes CDR1 DFQATT and CDR2 SNEGSKA (reference sequence). CDR3 length: 12 amino acids. The CDR3 DNA is TGCAGTGCTAGTCCTAGCGGCTACGAGCAGTACTTC. This codes for CSASPSGYEQYF.

This clonotype appeared many times. The chain recombines TRBV5-1 with TRBJ1-2; a weak D match, TRBD1 (5 bases). Trimming removed 1 base from V and 6 bases from J, with 10 bases in between. CDR1 and CDR2 from the germline V gene are SGHRS and YFSETQ. The CDR3 contains 13 residues. CDR3 in DNA: TGCGCCAGCAGCTTGTACAGGATGGATGGCTACACCTTC. It encodes CASSLYRMDGYTF.

This clonotype is medium-sized (0.01 to 0.1%) in the sample. The genes are TRBV20-1 and TRBJ1-5, with 7 bases identical to TRBD1. The CDR3 is 14 residues long. Germline-derived CDR1 and CDR2 are DFQATT and SNEGSKA (reference sequence). After removal of 3 bases from V and 4 bases from J, the junction contained 6 bases not matched to a gene. CDR3 loop: CSARGDRRNQPQHF. The CDR3 bases are TGCAGTGCTAGGGGGGACAGAAGAAATCAGCCCCAGCATTTT.

This clonotype has more than one count but fewer than ten. The chain links TRBV12-3 or TRBV12-4 to TRBJ1-4; D unclear. Trimming shortened V by 5 bases and J by 11 bases, and 12 bases separated the two germline ends. This CDR3 contains 12 residues. CDR3 bases: TGTGCCAGCAGTCCTACACTTGTGAAACTGTTTTTT. Protein: CASSPTLVKLFF.

This clonotype was counted ten times or more. The rearrangement joins TRBV7-3 to TRBJ2-3; the D gene is possibly TRBD2 (6 bases). The CDR3 spans 15 residues. The germline V gene has CDR1 SGHTA and CDR2 FQGTGA. V was cut by 5 bases and J by 2 bases, with 14 bases left in between. Written as DNA, the CDR3 is TGTGCCAGCAGCCCCGGAACGCGGGACACAGATACGCAGTATTTT. This encodes CASSPGTRDTDTQYF.

This clonotype appeared many times. The chain couples TRBV7-2 to TRBJ2-5, with TRBD1 identical over 7 bases. Germline CDR1 reads SGHTA; CDR2 reads FQGNSA. The CDR3 runs 15 residues. V trimming: 2 bases; J trimming: 1 base; junction bases outside the gene matches: 4. The CDR3 sequence: CASSLWSGGQETQYF. The CDR3 DNA follows: TGTGCCAGCAGCTTATGGTCAGGGGGCCAAGAGACCCAGTACTTC.

This clonotype was counted at least ten times. The CDR3 here is CASSSRDWPKEQYF. DNA of the CDR3: TGTGCCAGCAGCTCCCGGGACTGGCCGAAAGAGCAGTACTTC. The rearrangement joins TRBV5-6 to TRBJ2-7; tentative D call: TRBD2 (6 bases). From germline, CDR1 is SGHDT and CDR2 YYEEEE. Trimming stripped 3 bases from V and 7 bases from J, with 17 bases between. The length of the CDR3 is 14 residues.

This clonotype is labeled medium-sized (0.01 to 0.1%). The chain has TRBV20-1 and TRBJ1-1; TRBD1 is a possible D gene (6 bases). Per the germline V gene, CDR1 is DFQATT and CDR2 is SNEGSKA (reference sequence). Trimming pared 8 bases from V and 7 bases from J, leaving 14 bases between. The CDR3 consists of 11 residues. CDR3 region: CSSGRGNEAFF. Here the CDR3 DNA reads TGCAGTTCAGGGAGGGGGAATGAAGCTTTCTTT.